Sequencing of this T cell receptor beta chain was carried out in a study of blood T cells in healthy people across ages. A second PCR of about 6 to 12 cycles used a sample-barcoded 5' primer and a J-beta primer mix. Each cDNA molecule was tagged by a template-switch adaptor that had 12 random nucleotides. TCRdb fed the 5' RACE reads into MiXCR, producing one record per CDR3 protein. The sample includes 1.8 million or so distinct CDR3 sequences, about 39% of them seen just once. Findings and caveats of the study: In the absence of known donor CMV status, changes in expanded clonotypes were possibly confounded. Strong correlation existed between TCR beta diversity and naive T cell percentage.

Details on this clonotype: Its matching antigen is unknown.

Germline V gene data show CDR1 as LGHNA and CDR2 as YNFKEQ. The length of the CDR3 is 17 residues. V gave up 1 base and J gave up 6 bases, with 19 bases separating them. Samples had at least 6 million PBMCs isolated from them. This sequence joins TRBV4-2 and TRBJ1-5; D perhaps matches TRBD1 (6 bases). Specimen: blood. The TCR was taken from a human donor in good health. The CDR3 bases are TGTGCCAGCAGCCAAGTGGCAGGGGAAGATCTAGGTCAGCCCCAGCATTTT. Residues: CASSQVAGEDLGQPQHF.